Listed below are T cell receptor beta chains from one sample, sequenced in a study of PD-1 and CTLA-4 blockade in melanoma. The data were produced by immunoSEQ multiplex PCR, yet TCRdb's version contains in-frame clones alone and is incomplete. Of about 31,000 clones listed, around 93% are singletons. Sequencing used CD8+ T cells from peripheral blood, obtained from a patient given anti-PD-1 treatment. The receptors come from a human donor with melanoma. Each CDR3 is given with its conserved first and last residue. A D gene is named only where the DNA matches it firmly.

v_call: TRBV3-1/TRBV3-2
d_call: TRBD2
j_call: TRBJ2-3
cdr3_aa: CASSHERGGQDTQYF
cdr3_nt: TGTGCCAGCAGCCACGAGCGGGGGGGCCAAGATACGCAGTATTTT

v_call: TRBV4-2
d_call: NA
j_call: TRBJ2-5
cdr3_aa: CASSQEIGVFETQYF
cdr3_nt: TGTGCCAGCAGCCAAGAAATCGGGGTTTTCGAGACCCAGTACTTC

v_call: TRBV7-2
d_call: NA
j_call: TRBJ2-3
cdr3_aa: CASSFPEAGPRNTQYF
cdr3_nt: TGTGCCAGCAGCTTCCCCGAGGCAGGACCACGGAATACGCAGTATTTT

v_call: TRBV7-9
d_call: TRBD2
j_call: TRBJ2-5
cdr3_aa: CASSLAQAGGPETQYF
cdr3_nt: TGTGCCAGCAGCTTAGCCCAAGCGGGGGGCCCGGAGACCCAGTACTTC

v_call: TRBV7-3
d_call: TRBD2
j_call: TRBJ2-1
cdr3_aa: CASSSGLDDEQFF
cdr3_nt: TGTGCCAGCAGCTCGGGACTAGATGATGAGCAGTTCTTC

v_call: TRBV19
d_call: NA
j_call: TRBJ1-6
cdr3_aa: CASSPRASYNSPLHF
cdr3_nt: TGTGCCAGTAGTCCCCGGGCTTCTTATAATTCACCCCTCCACTTT

v_call: TRBV5-1
d_call: NA
j_call: TRBJ2-7
cdr3_aa: CASSLEGYYEQYF
cdr3_nt: TGCGCCAGCAGCTTGGAGGGGTACTACGAGCAGTACTTC

v_call: TRBV19
d_call: NA
j_call: TRBJ2-6
cdr3_aa: CASSIRNSGANVLTF
cdr3_nt: TGTGCCAGTAGTATTCGGAACTCTGGGGCCAACGTCCTGACTTTC

v_call: TRBV7-9
d_call: TRBD2
j_call: TRBJ2-1
cdr3_aa: CASSSTSGTYNEQFF
cdr3_nt: TGTGCCAGCAGTTCGACTAGCGGGACCTACAATGAGCAGTTCTTC

v_call: TRBV7-2
d_call: NA
j_call: TRBJ1-2
cdr3_aa: CASRYPSGYGYTF
cdr3_nt: TGTGCCAGCAGATACCCGTCGGGCTATGGCTACACCTTC

v_call: TRBV27
d_call: NA
j_call: TRBJ1-1
cdr3_aa: CASSLWSGGEAFF
cdr3_nt: TGTGCCAGCAGTTTATGGAGCGGGGGTGAAGCTTTCTTT

v_call: TRBV11-2
d_call: NA
j_call: TRBJ2-1
cdr3_aa: CASSLRMGEQFF
cdr3_nt: TGTGCCAGCAGCCTCCGTATGGGCGAGCAGTTCTTC

v_call: TRBV6-1
d_call: NA
j_call: TRBJ1-5
cdr3_aa: CASSEIQPQHF
cdr3_nt: TGTGCCAGCAGTGAAATTCAGCCCCAGCATTTT

v_call: TRBV29-1
d_call: TRBD2
j_call: TRBJ2-7
cdr3_aa: CSAEREAGSEQYF
cdr3_nt: TGCAGCGCTGAGCGGGAGGCAGGCTCCGAGCAGTACTTC

v_call: TRBV24-1
d_call: NA
j_call: TRBJ2-1
cdr3_aa: CATSEESFNEQFF
cdr3_nt: TGTGCCACCAGTGAAGAAAGCTTCAATGAGCAGTTCTTC

v_call: TRBV12-3/TRBV12-4
d_call: TRBD1
j_call: TRBJ1-1
cdr3_aa: CASRQGEVTEAFF
cdr3_nt: TGTGCCAGCAGACAGGGGGAGGTTACTGAAGCTTTCTTT

v_call: TRBV7-9
d_call: NA
j_call: TRBJ1-6
cdr3_aa: CASSLERQGRRYNSPLHF
cdr3_nt: TGTGCCAGCAGCTTAGAGAGACAAGGAAGGAGGTATAATTCACCCCTCCACTTT